Below, one TCR beta chain is given with its context. Assay: immunoSEQ multiplex PCR; the TCRdb copy retains only in-frame clones and omits some. The table lists roughly 60,000 clones, just over 90% of them singletons. This CDR3 has 13 residues. Germline V CDR1 and CDR2: LNHDA, SQIVND (reference sequence). The V end lost 5 bases, the J end lost 5 bases, and 13 bases lay between the germline ends. Time point given: cycle 4 day 1 (C4D1), after 5 to 7 weeks of nivolumab. The patients all showed relapse after autologous stem cell transplantation, while their brentuximab vedotin exposure varied. The data were taken from a study of PD-1 blockade in classical Hodgkin lymphoma.

The sample consisted of peripheral blood mononuclear cells (PBMCs), taken before the fourth cycle of nivolumab. The TCR was taken from a human donor with classical Hodgkin lymphoma. This chain connects TRBV19 to TRBJ2-7; tentative D call: TRBD1 (6 bases). The CDR3 reads CASSQIQGNEQYF. For the CDR3, the DNA is TGTGCCAGTAGTCAAATACAGGGCAACGAGCAGTACTTC.